This T cell receptor beta chain comes out of a study of blood T cells in healthy people across ages. Using a J-beta primer mix together with a sample-barcoded 5' primer, a second PCR was run for about 6 to 12 cycles. Each cDNA was tagged by a template-switch adaptor containing 12 random nucleotides. Each CDR3 protein gets one entry after TCRdb re-called the 5' RACE reads with MiXCR. The repertoire holds some 700,000 distinct CDR3 sequences, with about 20% as singletons. Details on this clonotype: The antigen is not known.

Study-level points and caveats: Changes seen in expanded clonotypes were possibly confounded by donor CMV status left unknown. Diversity was higher, and naive CD4+ cells more numerous, in long-lived donors than in aged donors. Investigators treated diversity estimates from one million T cells as underestimates.

The length of the CDR3 is 18 residues. Germline V gene sequence: CDR1 MGHRA, CDR2 YSYEKL. Germline trimming cut 0 bases from V and 10 bases from J; bases unmatched to any gene: 12. The receptor was derived from a man aged 65 to 85 in good health. This chain uses TRBV4-1 with TRBJ2-1; 13 bases align to TRBD2. Sequencing was performed on blood. In DNA, the CDR3 is TGCGCCAGCAGCCAAGACCATCCGGGACTAGCGGGATTAGACGAGCAGTTCTTC. It is translated as CASSQDHPGLAGLDEQFF.